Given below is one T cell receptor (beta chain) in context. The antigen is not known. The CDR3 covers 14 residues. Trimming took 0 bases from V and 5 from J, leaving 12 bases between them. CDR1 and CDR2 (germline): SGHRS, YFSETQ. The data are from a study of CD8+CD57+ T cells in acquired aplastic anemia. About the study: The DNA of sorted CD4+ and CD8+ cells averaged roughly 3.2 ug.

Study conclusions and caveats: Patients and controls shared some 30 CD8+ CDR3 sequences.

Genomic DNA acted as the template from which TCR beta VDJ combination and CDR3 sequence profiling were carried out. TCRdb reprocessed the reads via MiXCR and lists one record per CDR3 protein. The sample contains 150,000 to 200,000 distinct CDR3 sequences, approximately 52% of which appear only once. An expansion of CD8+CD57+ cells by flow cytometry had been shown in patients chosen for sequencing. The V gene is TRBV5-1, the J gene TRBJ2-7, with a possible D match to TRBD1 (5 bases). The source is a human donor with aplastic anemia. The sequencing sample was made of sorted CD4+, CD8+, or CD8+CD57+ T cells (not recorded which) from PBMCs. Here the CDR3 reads CASSLAVGAHEQYF. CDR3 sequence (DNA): TGCGCCAGCAGCTTGGCCGTAGGGGCACACGAGCAGTACTTC.